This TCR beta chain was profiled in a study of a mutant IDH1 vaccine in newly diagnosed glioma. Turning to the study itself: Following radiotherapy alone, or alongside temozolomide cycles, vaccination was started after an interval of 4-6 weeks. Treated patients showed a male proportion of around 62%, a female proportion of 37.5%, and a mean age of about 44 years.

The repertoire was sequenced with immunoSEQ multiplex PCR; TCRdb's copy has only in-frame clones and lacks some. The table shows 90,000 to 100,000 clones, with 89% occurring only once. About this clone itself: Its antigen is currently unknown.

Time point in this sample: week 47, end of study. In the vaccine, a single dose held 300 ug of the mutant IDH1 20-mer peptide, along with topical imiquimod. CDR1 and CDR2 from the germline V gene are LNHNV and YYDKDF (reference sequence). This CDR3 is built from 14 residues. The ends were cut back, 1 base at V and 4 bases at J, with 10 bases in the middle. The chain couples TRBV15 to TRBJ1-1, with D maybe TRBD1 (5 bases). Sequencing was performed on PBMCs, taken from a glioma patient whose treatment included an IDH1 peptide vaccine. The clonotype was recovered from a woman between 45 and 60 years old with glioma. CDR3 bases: TGTGCCACCAGCAGAGTCCAGGGACTCACTGAAGCTTTCTTT. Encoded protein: CATSRVQGLTEAFF.